This passage covers 3 T cell receptor beta chains from one sample sequenced in a study of blood T cell repertoires in COVID-19. The repertoire was sequenced with immunoSEQ multiplex PCR; TCRdb's copy has only in-frame clones and lacks some. The repertoire holds 50,000 to 65,000 clones, with around 88% as singletons. Sequencing was carried out using peripheral blood. The receptors here all came from a human donor in a cohort sampled during active COVID-19.

This sequence joins TRBV12-3 or TRBV12-4 and TRBJ1-4; D gene ambiguous. The CDR3 consists of 12 residues. The ends were cut back, 3 bases at V and 7 bases at J, with 6 bases in the middle. The CDR3 loop reads CASSFSGEKLFF. The CDR3 DNA is TGTGCCAGCAGTTTCAGTGGTGAAAAACTGTTTTTT.

The rearrangement links TRBV7-9 to TRBJ2-2; D call uncertain. The CDR3 spans 14 residues. With 3 bases removed from V and 4 bases from J, the gap between germline ends came to 9 bases. Germline lookup yields CDR1 SEHNR and CDR2 FQNEAQ (reference sequence). CDR3 sequence reads: CASSLMSSTGELFF. The CDR3 DNA is TGTGCCAGCAGCTTGATGAGTAGCACCGGGGAGCTGTTTTTT. The variable domain in full, with the rest retrieved from reference TRBV7-9 and TRBJ2-2, is DTGVSQNPRHKITKRGQNVTFRCDPISEHNRLYWYRQTLGQGPEFLTYFQNEAQLEKSRLLSDRFSAERPKGSFSTLEIQRTEQGDSAMYLCASSLMSSTGELFFGEGSRLTVL.

The chain has TRBV19 and TRBJ2-3; no reliable D call. Looked up from germline, CDR1 is LNHDA and CDR2 is SQIVND (reference sequence). The CDR3 sequence is 14 residues long. V was shortened by 1 base and J by 4 bases, with 9 bases between the two germline ends. DNA for the CDR3: TGTGCCAGTAGTATAGGCGGTAGCTCAGATACGCAGTATTTT. Protein: CASSIGGSSDTQYF. Using reference TRBV19 and TRBJ2-3 for the parts outside the CDR3, the full variable domain is DGGITQSPKYLFRKEGQNVTLSCEQNLNHDAMYWYRQDPGQGLRLIYYSQIVNDFQKGDIAEGYSVSREKKESFPLTVTSAQKNPTAFYLCASSIGGSSDTQYFGPGTRLTVL.